These 31 T cell receptor beta chains were all obtained from the same sample, sequenced in a study of T-cell memory formation after mild COVID-19. A single record per CDR3 protein comes from TCRdb applying MiXCR to the 5' RACE reads. The table has around 300,000 distinct CDR3 sequences, approximately 13% seen once. The sequencing input was PBMCs or a T cell subset sorted from them (not recorded which). Receptors were obtained from a man between 18 and 35 years old who had mild COVID-19 (a few samples of this study predate the infection). Cell type and time point are not known.

This clonotype appeared a few times. The chain is built from TRBV5-1 and TRBJ1-1; perhaps TRBD1 as D (5 bases). Germline V gives CDR1 SGHRS, CDR2 YFSETQ. The V end was cut by 2 bases, the J end by 0 bases, with 11 bases between. The CDR3 sequence is 15 residues long. The CDR3 nucleotides read TGCGCCAGCAGCTTCCAGGGTGGTATGAACACTGAAGCTTTCTTT. It specifies CASSFQGGMNTEAFF. The full variable domain, in which reference TRBV5-1 and TRBJ1-1 provide the parts outside the CDR3, is KAGVTQTPRYLIKTRGQQVTLSCSPISGHRSVSWYQQTPGQGLQFLFEYFSETQRNKGNFPGRFSGRQFSNSRSEMNVSTLELGDSALYLCASSFQGGMNTEAFFGQGTRLTVV.

This clonotype was counted between two and nine times. The J gene is TRBJ1-2, the V gene TRBV7-9, with D possibly matching TRBD1 (6 bases). The CDR3 covers 15 residues. Trimming shortened V by 4 bases and J by 4 bases, and 16 bases separated the two germline ends. The germline gives CDR1 SEHNR, CDR2 FQNEAQ (reference sequence). CDR3 region: CASSWNDGGGYGYTF. The CDR3 nucleotides read TGTGCCAGCAGCTGGAATGATGGGGGCGGCTATGGCTACACCTTC.

This clonotype was counted a few times. The chain carries TRBV5-1 and TRBJ2-1; D may correspond to TRBD1 or TRBD2 (6 bases each). The germline CDR1 and CDR2 sequences are SGHRS and YFSETQ. This CDR3 has 17 amino acids. V was trimmed by 3 bases and J by 8 bases, leaving 24 bases between them. The CDR3 nucleotides read TGCGCCAGCAGCTGGGGGCCTTTCGGGACTGCCTCCGATGAGCAGTTCTTC. Its protein product is CASSWGPFGTASDEQFF.

This clonotype was picked up a small number of times. The chain carries TRBV5-1 and TRBJ2-3, with D perhaps TRBD2 (5 bases). This CDR3 is built from 18 residues. The germline V and J ends were trimmed by 0 bases and 6 bases, with 23 bases remaining between them. In germline, CDR1 is SGHRS, CDR2 YFSETQ. The CDR3 nucleotides read TGCGCCAGCAGCTTGGCCAGAGGGAGTGGGTCCCTGAGGGATACGCAGTATTTT. Its protein product is CASSLARGSGSLRDTQYF. The complete variable domain, with remaining parts taken from reference TRBV5-1 and TRBJ2-3, reads KAGVTQTPRYLIKTRGQQVTLSCSPISGHRSVSWYQQTPGQGLQFLFEYFSETQRNKGNFPGRFSGRQFSNSRSEMNVSTLELGDSALYLCASSLARGSGSLRDTQYFGPGTRLTVL.

V is TRBV3-1 and J is TRBJ2-3, with 11 nucleotides matching TRBD1. Germline assignment: CDR1 LGHDT and CDR2 YNNKEL (reference sequence). Trimming took 4 bases from V and 4 from J; bases not matched to a gene: 10. This CDR3 is built from 17 residues. CDR3 nucleotides: TGTGCCAGCAGCCGGACCGGCGGACAGGGGGCATCAGATACGCAGTATTTT. Its translation is CASSRTGGQGASDTQYF.

The chain combines TRBV6-5 with TRBJ2-1; D could derive from TRBD1 or TRBD2 (5 bases each). Germline V gene sequence: CDR1 MNHEY, CDR2 SVGAGI. V lost 0 bases, J lost 5 bases, and 11 bases lay in between. The CDR3 is 15 residues long. The CDR3 spells CASSYSSRGDNEQFF. DNA for the CDR3: TGTGCCAGCAGTTACTCGAGTAGGGGAGACAATGAGCAGTTCTTC.

CDR3 region: CASRRDSHTEAFF. The CDR3 coding sequence is TGTGCCAGCAGGAGGGACAGCCACACTGAAGCTTTCTTT. This rearrangement joins TRBV6-5 to TRBJ1-1; 7 bases fit TRBD1. This CDR3 region has 13 residues. V dropped 6 bases and J dropped 3; count of bases not matched to a gene: 4. Germline CDR1 and CDR2: MNHEY and SVGAGI.

J is TRBJ2-1 and V is TRBV21-1; the DNA was not used to check the table's D call, TRBD1. TRBV21-1 is classified as a pseudogene. The CDR3 length is 16 residues. CDR3 protein: CASSLYRGSSYNEQFF. In nucleotides, the CDR3 is TGTGCCAGCAGCTTGTACCGGGGGAGCTCCTACAATGAGCAGTTCTTC.

This clonotype has a count of ten or more. V usage is TRBV6-5 and J usage is TRBJ1-1, with 8 bases aligning to TRBD1. V shed 2 bases and J 1 base; nucleotides not matched to a gene: 3. There are 15 residues in the CDR3. Germline assignment: CDR1 MNHEY and CDR2 SVGAGI. The chain's CDR3 is CASSYTGQGNTEAFF. DNA for the CDR3: TGTGCCAGCAGTTACACCGGACAGGGGAACACTGAAGCTTTCTTT.

About this clonotype itself: At one boundary the junction diverges from the germline segment, which might be a read error. The J gene is TRBJ2-1, the V gene TRBV25-1, with TRBD2 matching 7 bases. The CDR3 contains 14 residues. Germline V CDR1 and CDR2: MGHDK, SYGVNS. DNA for the CDR3: TGTGCCAGCAGTGAAGTCCGGAGCGGGACCGGGCCCCTCTTC. Its protein product is CASSEVRSGTGPLF.

This clonotype turned up a few times. The chain links TRBV7-3 to TRBJ2-2; a weak D match, TRBD2 (5 bases). This CDR3 contains 16 residues. Germline V gene data show CDR1 as SGHTA and CDR2 as FQGTGA. The V end lost 5 bases, the J end lost 1 base, and 14 bases lay between the germline ends. CDR3 DNA sequence: TGTGCCAGCAGCCGAGGCCCCGCGGGGAACACCGGGGAGCTGTTTTTT. Its translation is CASSRGPAGNTGELFF.

This clonotype showed up just a few times. The V and J genes are TRBV29-1 and TRBJ2-7, with a possible D match to TRBD1 (5 bases). The V end was cut by 5 bases, the J end by 0 bases, with 11 bases between. Germline values: CDR1 SQVTM, CDR2 ANQGSEA. The CDR3 covers 13 residues. CDR3 sequence (DNA): TGCAGCGTTCGACAGCCGAGCTCCTACGAGCAGTACTTC. Translating gives CSVRQPSSYEQYF.

This clonotype was found a few times. The chain combines TRBV20-1 with TRBJ1-2; a possible D gene is TRBD1 (5 bases). CDR1 is DFQATT, CDR2 SNEGSKA, per germline (reference sequence). This CDR3 region has 13 residues. Trimming left V 3 bases short and J 4 bases short, with 12 bases between. The CDR3 loop is CSASPGLGYGYTF. Written as DNA, the CDR3 is TGCAGTGCTAGCCCAGGGCTTGGCTATGGCTACACCTTC.

The chain carries TRBV28 and TRBJ1-2; tentatively, D is TRBD1 (5 bases). CDR3 length: 14 residues. The V end was cut by 5 bases, the J end by 4 bases, with 14 bases between. CDR1 and CDR2 (germline): MDHEN, SYDVKM. The CDR3 coding sequence is TGTGCCAGCAGTCCACCGGGACTGAGCTATGGCTACACCTTC. Its translation: CASSPPGLSYGYTF.

In this sample, this clonotype turned up a few times. The chain recombines TRBV30 with TRBJ2-7; the D gene could be TRBD1 or TRBD2 (5 bases each). CDR1 and CDR2 (germline): GTSNPN, SVGIG (reference sequence). CDR3 size: 14 residues. V dropped 1 base and J dropped 0 bases, with 10 bases sitting between them. Here the CDR3 DNA reads TGTGCCTGGAGTGGGGGACCCCACTCCTACGAGCAGTACTTC. Translated: CAWSGGPHSYEQYF. Combining the CDR3 with reference TRBV30 and TRBJ2-7 gives the whole variable domain SQTIHQWPATLVQPVGSPLSLECTVEGTSNPNLYWYRQAAGRGLQLLFYSVGIGQISSEVPQNLSASRPQDRQFILSSKKLLLSDSGFYLCAWSGGPHSYEQYFGPGTRLTVT.

In this sample, this clonotype turned up a few times. This chain joins TRBV7-2 and TRBJ1-6, with D perhaps matching TRBD1 (5 bases). Germline CDR1 SGHTA, CDR2 FQGNSA. Trimming pared 4 bases from V and 7 bases from J, leaving 14 bases between. The CDR3 extends over 15 amino acids. This chain's CDR3 is CASSSRRSGNSPLHF. In nucleotides, the CDR3 is TGTGCCAGCAGCTCAAGACGTTCAGGGAATTCACCCCTCCACTTT.

Only a few counts were recorded for this clonotype. The genes are TRBV12-3 or TRBV12-4 and TRBJ2-2, with TRBD1 matching 7 bases. This CDR3 has 16 residues. V trimming: 5 bases; J trimming: 1 base; junction bases outside the gene matches: 7. The chain's CDR3 is CASSVRQGLNTGELFF. CDR3 nucleotide sequence: TGTGCCAGCAGTGTCAGACAGGGCCTGAACACCGGGGAGCTGTTTTTT.

The chain carries TRBV7-9 and TRBJ2-5, with D perhaps matching TRBD2 (6 bases). This CDR3 comprises 15 residues. Germline-derived CDR1 and CDR2 are SEHNR and FQNEAQ (reference sequence). The ends were cut back, 7 bases at V and 5 bases at J, with 20 bases in the middle. The CDR3 coding sequence is TGTGCCAGCACCACTTCGGAGGGTAGCGCGGAGACCCAGTACTTC. Translated, it gives CASTTSEGSAETQYF.

V usage is TRBV6-5 and J usage is TRBJ1-1; TRBD1 is a possible D gene (6 bases). V was clipped by 6 bases and J by 1 base, with 15 bases between them. The CDR3 extends over 15 amino acids. Germline V gene sequence: CDR1 MNHEY, CDR2 SVGAGI. Here the CDR3 DNA reads TGTGCCAGCAGACCTACAGGGAGGCCGAACACTGAAGCTTTCTTT. The encoded protein is CASRPTGRPNTEAFF.

This clonotype has more than one count but fewer than ten. This sequence joins TRBV5-4 and TRBJ2-4; D possibly corresponds to TRBD2 (6 bases). Per germline, CDR1 SGHNT and CDR2 YYREEE (reference sequence). With 0 bases removed from V and 9 bases from J, the gap between germline ends came to 16 bases. This CDR3 has 15 amino acids. The CDR3 is CASSLELAGGGIQYF. CDR3 DNA sequence: TGTGCCAGCAGCTTGGAGTTGGCCGGGGGAGGCATTCAGTACTTC.

This clonotype has at least ten counts. This rearrangement joins TRBV12-3 or TRBV12-4 to TRBJ1-6; TRBD1 matches at 8 bases. Germline trimming cut 2 bases from V and 10 bases from J; bases unmatched to any gene: 10. The CDR3 is 16 residues long. This CDR3 reads CASSLLLDRVYSPLHF. CDR3 in DNA: TGTGCCAGCAGTTTACTTTTGGACAGGGTATACTCACCCCTCCACTTT.

This clonotype was counted ten times or more. At one end the junction does not follow the germline gene, possibly because of a read error. The chain has TRBV20-1 and TRBJ2-1; D is undetermined. Germline V gives CDR1 DFQATT, CDR2 SNEGSKA (reference sequence). This CDR3 has 13 residues. CDR3 sequence: CSARVSAGAEQFF. The CDR3, as DNA: TGCAGTGCAAGAGTCTCGGCAGGAGCTGAGCAGTTCTTC.

This sequence joins TRBV12-3 or TRBV12-4 and TRBJ2-2, with D perhaps TRBD1 (5 bases). With 5 bases removed from V and 5 bases from J, the gap between germline ends came to 21 bases. There are 17 residues in the CDR3. CDR3 loop: CASSTRPGRVITGELFF. The CDR3 nucleotides read TGTGCCAGCAGTACCCGGCCGGGCAGGGTAATAACCGGGGAGCTGTTTTTT.

The sample holds a few counts of this clonotype. This CDR3 is CASIRGLEPQHF. CDR3 in DNA: TGTGCCAGCATCAGGGGTTTGGAGCCCCAGCATTTT. The chain carries TRBV28 and TRBJ1-5; maybe TRBD1 (6 bases). Trimming stripped 7 bases from V and 8 bases from J, with 12 bases between. Germline V CDR1 and CDR2: MDHEN, SYDVKM. The CDR3 is 12 amino acids.

This clonotype was detected a few times. J is TRBJ2-5 and V is TRBV15, with D possibly TRBD1 on 5 matching bases. The ends were cut back, 6 bases at V and 5 bases at J, with 10 bases in the middle. CDR3 length: 12 residues. Germline assignment: CDR1 LNHNV and CDR2 YYDKDF (reference sequence). CDR3 bases: TGTGCCACCAGGTCAGGGATGGAGACCCAGTACTTC. It specifies CATRSGMETQYF.

This clonotype appeared a few times. The chain joins TRBV5-6 to TRBJ1-1, with 10 bases matching TRBD1. Losses at the gene ends were 4 bases for V and 0 bases for J; bases not matched to a gene: 9. The germline V gene encodes CDR1 SGHDT and CDR2 YYEEEE. This CDR3 has 17 amino acids. CDR3 sequence reads: CASSRGTGVLVNTEAFF. CDR3 in DNA: TGTGCCAGCAGCCGAGGGACAGGGGTCTTGGTGAACACTGAAGCTTTCTTT.

The DNA for the CDR3 is TGCAGCGTTGACACCGGGGAGCTGTTTTTT. It specifies CSVDTGELFF. The chain links TRBV29-1 to TRBJ2-2; D not certain. With 3 bases removed from V and 4 bases from J, the gap between germline ends came to 0 bases. The CDR3 totals 10 residues. Germline V CDR1 and CDR2: SQVTM, ANQGSEA.

This clonotype turned up a few times. The rearrangement joins TRBV4-3 to TRBJ1-4, with a tentative D call TRBD1 (6 bases). V gave up 1 base and J gave up 3 bases, with 9 bases separating them. Looked up from germline, CDR1 is LGHNA and CDR2 is YSLEER. The CDR3 contains 15 residues. CDR3 sequence (DNA): TGCGCCAGCAGCCAAGTGGGGGCTTCTAATGAAAAACTGTTTTTT. It is translated as CASSQVGASNEKLFF.

This clonotype was counted at least ten times. V is TRBV7-8 and J is TRBJ2-3; TRBD1 is a possible D gene (5 bases). Trimming took 1 base from V and 4 from J, leaving 12 bases between them. Germline V gene lookup returns CDR1 SGHVS and CDR2 FQNEAQ. The CDR3 consists of 15 residues. CDR3 nucleotide sequence: TGTGCCAGCAGCTTAGAAGGGGTGTTGGCAGATACGCAGTATTTT. This translates into CASSLEGVLADTQYF.

At least ten counts were recorded for this clonotype. The chain carries TRBV5-1 and TRBJ1-2; D gene uncertain. Trimming shortened V by 4 bases and J by 3 bases, and 19 bases separated the two germline ends. The germline V gene encodes CDR1 SGHRS and CDR2 YFSETQ. The CDR3 has 16 residues. CDR3 DNA sequence: TGCGCCAGCAGCGCACCTGCGGGGTTCGGGGACTATGGCTACACCTTC. It specifies CASSAPAGFGDYGYTF.

This clonotype appeared many times. This rearrangement joins TRBV5-1 to TRBJ2-3; 9 bases fit TRBD1. This CDR3 is built from 16 residues. V dropped 7 bases and J dropped 1; count of bases not matched to a gene: 10. Germline V gives CDR1 SGHRS, CDR2 YFSETQ. The CDR3 DNA reads as TGCGCCAGCGGAAAAGGGGGACAGGGCCGCACAGATACGCAGTATTTT. It codes for CASGKGGQGRTDTQYF.